This T cell receptor beta chain was sequenced in a study of T cell clonotyping in hematopoietic cell transplantation (dated by TCRdb to the early 2020s). Background for the entire study: The study collected 135 blood samples from 35 to 40 consecutive transplant recipients and their related donors. Recruitment of patients ran from 2015 to early 2017, and follow-up continued until September 2020 or until death.

Overall study outcomes, separate from this receptor: The sample size was limited and the cells went unsorted, which meant the CD4 and CD8 repertoire contributions could not be told apart. Inverse Simpson Index values from donors and from recipients before transplant predicted broader TCR repertoire diversity after transplant. After transplant, TCR diversity in recipients dropped, and pathologically expanded clonotypes climbed progressively between day 30 and day 180. Just a small fraction of recipient repertoires overlapped with donor repertoires, and more than 95% appeared de novo at the given depth.

For this clone: Its antigen specificity is not known. No much larger clonotype is one base removed from it; base qualities were not supplied.

Blood samples for TCR beta sequencing were provided by related transplant donors. Using Nuclei Lysis Solution, genomic DNA was extracted from unfractionated peripheral blood mononuclear cells that were either fresh or cryopreserved. The immunoSEQ assay, a bias-controlled multiplex PCR using V- and J-specific primers, was used to amplify TCR beta CDR3 regions from genomic DNA. A proprietary barcode and Illumina adapter sequences were added to the CDR3 amplicons in a second PCR step. CDR3 libraries were sequenced on an Illumina MiSeq instrument. As for the authors' bioinformatics: immunoSEQ Analyzer 3.0 was used for export and quality control, with R Bioconductor and Immunarch used for downstream analyses. Only productive rearrangements in the normalized downsampled data set went into calculating the repertoire metrics. In the normalized cohort, clonotypes with more than 5 templates were defined as pathologically expanded. Repertoire diversity was measured with the Inverse Simpson Index. CMV-specificity analyses were carried out on the non-normalized data set to capture all clonotypes. The table was pulled from immuneACCESS by TCRdb, which kept in-frame rearrangements only. Such tables lose some clones; where checked, under half of the loss comes from unresolved V genes, and the rest has no known cause. The V and J calls and clone size come from that table; D and trimming were worked out from the DNA. Across this sample there are 15,000 to 20,000 clones, with over 90% seen only once. The ten most abundant clones make up approximately 5.3% of the sample.

Counted from cysteine to phenylalanine, this CDR3 has 13 amino acids. Just CDR3 DNA is preserved here, 39 bases in frame from base 1. Relative to germline, V is 0 bases shorter and J is 5 bases shorter, with 8 bases between their ends. The germline V gene provides CDR1 SGDLS and CDR2 YYNGEE. Sequencing was done on a sample of peripheral blood mononuclear cells. This clonotype was obtained from a man aged 35-49 years in good health. Some clones in this sample may be carry-over from other donors' samples. The chain is encoded by TRBV9 joined to TRBJ1-1, with the identity of the D gene unclear. The DNA sequence follows: TGTGCCAGCAGCGTAGATGGAGGGACTGAAGCTTTCTTT. Its translation is CASSVDGGTEAFF. Outside the CDR3, residues come from the reference TRBV9 and TRBJ1-1 proteins, so the full variable domain is: DSGVTQTPKHLITATGQRVTLRCSPRSGDLSVYWYQQSLDQGLQFLIQYYNGEERAKGNILERFSAQQFPDLHSELNLSSLELGDSALYFCASSVDGGTEAFFGQGTRLTVV.